Listed below are T cell receptor beta chains from one sample, sequenced in a study of T-cell reconstitution after alpha-beta-depleted transplantation in children. TCRdb used MiXCR to reprocess the PCR reads, holding one entry per CDR3 protein. Counted here are around 580,000 distinct CDR3 sequences, about 23% occurring once; the ten biggest clones make up 13% to 15%. Specimen: PBMCs, mostly from graft donor cells, collected 360 days after TCRalphabeta/CD19-depleted stem cell transplant. The receptors stem from a boy younger than two who had a stem cell transplant for acute myeloid leukemia, so the T cells may come from the graft donor. Each CDR3 is given with its conserved first and last residue. Each record gives: J gene, clone size, CDR3 length, V gene, D gene, CDR3 protein, CDR3 DNA. The D gene is left open where the match is weak. For some rows the clone size is stated as once, few or many, or as a class when expanded; others skip it.

TRBJ2-2 | - | 20 | TRBV20-1 | TRBD2 | CSARPRIPGLAGAGTGELFF | TGCAGTGCTCGCCCCAGGATCCCGGGACTAGCGGGGGCAGGGACCGGGGAGCTGTTTTTT
TRBJ2-5 | few | 14 | TRBV12-3/TRBV12-4 | TRBD1 | CASLSGTEQETQYF | TGTGCCAGCCTCTCAGGGACAGAGCAAGAGACCCAGTACTTC
TRBJ2-6 | few | 14 | TRBV29-1 | - | CSVGQGPGANVLTF | TGCAGCGTTGGCCAGGGGCCTGGGGCCAACGTCCTGACTTTC
TRBJ2-1 | many | 13 | TRBV12-3/TRBV12-4 | TRBD1 | CASRPGTGNEQFF | TGTGCCAGCAGACCCGGGACAGGGAATGAGCAGTTCTTC
TRBJ2-6 | - | 17 | TRBV7-2 | - | CASSFWQGVSGANVLTF | TGTGCCAGCAGCTTCTGGCAGGGTGTGTCTGGGGCCAACGTCCTGACTTTC
TRBJ2-7 | - | 15 | TRBV5-6 | TRBD1 | CASSLVAGGRNEQYF | TGTGCCAGCAGCTTGGTGGCAGGGGGCCGGAACGAGCAGTACTTC
TRBJ2-3 | - | 17 | TRBV6-1 | TRBD2 | CASSEAVAGGITDTQYF | TGTGCCAGCAGTGAAGCAGTAGCGGGGGGAATCACAGATACGCAGTATTTT
TRBJ2-1 | many | 14 | TRBV3-1 | - | CASSQRTLDNEQFF | TGTGCCAGCAGCCAGCGGACGCTTGACAATGAGCAGTTCTTC
TRBJ2-3 | - | 15 | TRBV9 | TRBD2 | CASSVVGGGLGTQYF | TGTGCCAGCAGCGTAGTCGGGGGGGGCCTTGGTACGCAGTATTTT
TRBJ2-1 | - | 14 | TRBV7-9 | - | CASSFPGSYNEQFF | TGTGCCAGCAGCTTCCCAGGTAGCTACAATGAGCAGTTCTTC
TRBJ2-1 | few | 12 | TRBV20-1 | - | CSGGLRRHEQFF | TGCAGTGGGGGCTTAAGGCGTCACGAGCAGTTCTTC
TRBJ1-5 | - | 13 | TRBV12-3/TRBV12-4 | - | CASSLGKRQPQHF | TGTGCCAGCAGTTTAGGGAAAAGGCAGCCCCAGCATTTT
TRBJ2-7 | - | 14 | TRBV12-3/TRBV12-4 | - | CASSFGRRTYEQYF | TGTGCCAGCAGTTTCGGTCGGAGGACCTACGAGCAGTACTTC
TRBJ2-5 | - | 13 | TRBV6-5 | - | CASSYSPLGTQYF | TGTGCCAGCAGTTACTCCCCCCTGGGGACCCAGTACTTC
TRBJ2-1 | many | 14 | TRBV7-2 | - | CASRGPGSYNEQFF | TGTGCCAGCCGGGGCCCAGGCTCCTACAATGAGCAGTTCTTC
TRBJ2-3 | few | 15 | TRBV25-1 | TRBD1 | CASSATTWDRLKQYF | TGTGCCAGCAGTGCGACGACTTGGGACAGGCTTAAGCAGTATTTT
TRBJ2-5 | many | 16 | TRBV12-3/TRBV12-4 | TRBD2 | CASSASGTSAQETQYF | TGTGCCAGCAGTGCTAGTGGGACTAGCGCGCAAGAGACCCAGTACTTC
TRBJ2-5 | many | 13 | TRBV15 | - | CATSRVGVETQYF | TGTGCCACCAGCAGAGTAGGGGTCGAGACCCAGTACTTC
TRBJ2-7 | - | 15 | TRBV9 | - | CASSVAPGTSYEQYF | TGTGCCAGCAGCGTAGCTCCAGGAACGTCCTACGAGCAGTACTTC
TRBJ2-5 | - | 12 | TRBV29-1 | - | CSVPQGQETQYF | TGCAGCGTTCCGCAGGGCCAAGAGACCCAGTACTTC
TRBJ2-1 | few | 15 | TRBV6-1 | TRBD1 | CASNLGQGAYNEQFF | TGTGCCAGCAATCTCGGACAGGGGGCCTACAATGAGCAGTTCTTC
TRBJ2-2 | few | 13 | TRBV20-1 | - | CSAMPQNTGELFF | TGCAGTGCTATGCCACAGAACACCGGGGAGCTGTTTTTT
TRBJ2-2 | many | 14 | TRBV5-1 | - | CASSFSPNTGELFF | TGCGCCAGCAGCTTCAGCCCCAACACCGGGGAGCTGTTTTTT
TRBJ1-5 | many | 14 | TRBV20-1 | - | CSARLGRGNQPQHF | TGCAGTGCTAGGTTGGGGAGGGGCAATCAGCCCCAGCATTTT